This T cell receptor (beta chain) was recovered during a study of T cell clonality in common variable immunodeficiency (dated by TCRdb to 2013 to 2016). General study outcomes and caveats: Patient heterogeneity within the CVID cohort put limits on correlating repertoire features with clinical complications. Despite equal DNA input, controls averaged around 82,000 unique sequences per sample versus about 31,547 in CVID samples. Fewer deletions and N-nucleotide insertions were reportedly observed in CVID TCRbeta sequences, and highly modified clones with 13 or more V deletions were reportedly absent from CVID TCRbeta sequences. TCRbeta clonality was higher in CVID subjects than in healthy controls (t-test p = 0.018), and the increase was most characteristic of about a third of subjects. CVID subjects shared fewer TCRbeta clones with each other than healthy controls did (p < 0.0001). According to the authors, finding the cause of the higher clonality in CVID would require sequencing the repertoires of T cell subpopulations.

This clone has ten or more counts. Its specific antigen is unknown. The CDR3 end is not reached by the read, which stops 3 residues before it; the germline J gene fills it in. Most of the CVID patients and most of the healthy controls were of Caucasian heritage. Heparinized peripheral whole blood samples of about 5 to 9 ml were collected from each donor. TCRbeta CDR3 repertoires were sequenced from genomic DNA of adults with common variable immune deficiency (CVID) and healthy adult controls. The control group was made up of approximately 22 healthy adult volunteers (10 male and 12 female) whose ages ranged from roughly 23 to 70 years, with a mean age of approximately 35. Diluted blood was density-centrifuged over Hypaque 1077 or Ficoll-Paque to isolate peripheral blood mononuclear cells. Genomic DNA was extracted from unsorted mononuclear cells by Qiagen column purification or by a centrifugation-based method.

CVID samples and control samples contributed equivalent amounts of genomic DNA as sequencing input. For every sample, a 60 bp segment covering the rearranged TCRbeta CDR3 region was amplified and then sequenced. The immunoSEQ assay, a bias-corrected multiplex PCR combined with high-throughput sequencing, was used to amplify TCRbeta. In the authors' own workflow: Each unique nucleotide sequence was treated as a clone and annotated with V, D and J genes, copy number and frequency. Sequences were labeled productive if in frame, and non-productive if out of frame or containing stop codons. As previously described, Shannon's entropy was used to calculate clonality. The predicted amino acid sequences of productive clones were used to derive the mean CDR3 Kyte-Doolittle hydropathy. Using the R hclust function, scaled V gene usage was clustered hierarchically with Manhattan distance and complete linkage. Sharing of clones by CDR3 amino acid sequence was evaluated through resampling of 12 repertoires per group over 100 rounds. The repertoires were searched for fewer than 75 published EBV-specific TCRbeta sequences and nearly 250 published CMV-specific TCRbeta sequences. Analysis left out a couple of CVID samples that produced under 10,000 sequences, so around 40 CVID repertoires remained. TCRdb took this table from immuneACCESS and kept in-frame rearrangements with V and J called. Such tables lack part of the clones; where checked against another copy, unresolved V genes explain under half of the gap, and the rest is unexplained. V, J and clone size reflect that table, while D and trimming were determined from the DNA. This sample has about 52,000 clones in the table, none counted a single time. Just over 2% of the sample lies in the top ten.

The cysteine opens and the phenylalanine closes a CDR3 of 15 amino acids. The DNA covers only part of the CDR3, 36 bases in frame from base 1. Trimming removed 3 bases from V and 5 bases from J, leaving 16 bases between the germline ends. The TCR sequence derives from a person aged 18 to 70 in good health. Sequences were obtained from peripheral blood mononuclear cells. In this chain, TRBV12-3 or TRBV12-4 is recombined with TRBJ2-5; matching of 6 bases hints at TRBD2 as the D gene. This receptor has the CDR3 CASSFSALGGETQYF. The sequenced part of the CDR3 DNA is TGTGCCAGCAGTTTTTCGGCCCTTGGGGGGGAGACC.